This T cell receptor (beta chain) emerged from a study of memory CD4+ T cells and cytomegalovirus serostatus (dated by TCRdb to the late 2010s). At the level of the whole study: The cohort included around 33 healthy adults from Belgium, of whom 9 were CMV seropositive and 24 were CMV seronegative. To replicate a published TCR-based CMV serostatus classifier, the researchers sequenced the CD4+ memory TCRbeta repertoires of a Belgian cohort whose cytomegalovirus serostatus was known.

The Quick-DNA Microprep Kit was used to extract genomic DNA from the sorted cells. Amplification of TCRbeta DNA was done with the immunoSEQ hsTCRbeta kit, following the protocol from the manufacturer. TCRbeta libraries were sequenced on an Illumina MiSeq instrument. The authors' analysis ran thus. Removing out-of-frame sequences left 2,204,828 distinct TCRbeta sequences, an average of around 67,000 per individual. Each individual was scored according to the count of fewer than 200 previously reported CMV-associated TCRbeta sequences and the total productive distinct TCRbeta count. A beta-binomial model was reimplemented in Python, and scikit-learn random forests with default parameters were trained on US cohort data. Classifier performance on the Belgian cohort was summarized as median AUC with percentile confidence intervals over 10,000 bootstrap iterations. TCRdb obtained this table from immuneACCESS and retained in-frame rearrangements with V and J assigned. These tables miss some clones; where compared with another copy, unresolved V genes account for less than half of the shortfall, and the remainder is unexplained. V, J and clone size were drawn from that table, and D and trimming were deduced from the DNA. The sample includes 50,000 to 60,000 clones, with over 65% observed a single time. Roughly 0.54% of the sample is in the top ten clones.

A FACSAria II was used to sort memory CD4+ T cells, defined as single viable CD3+CD4+CD8-CD45RO+ cells. CMV serostatus was determined using a Roche Elecsys assay that detects serum IgG against CMV pp150, pp28, p38 and p52. Once the samples were thawed, total CD4+ T cells were enriched through positive selection using CD4 magnetic microbeads. The samples came from a separate study whose specific focus was interrogating the CD4+ T cell memory repertoire. Peripheral blood mononuclear cells were isolated and cryopreserved according to standard operating procedures, and serum was kept at -80 degrees C. The staining relied on CD3-PerCP (BW264/56), CD4-APC (RPA-T4), CD45RO-PE (UCHT1) and CD8-Pacific Orange (3B5) antibodies, and Sytox blue was used to exclude non-viable cells. The research as a whole found: Of around 160 previously reported CMV-associated TCRbeta sequences, approximately 70 appeared in the CD4+ memory repertoires, each in one to five individuals. The original-framework classifier achieved a median bootstrapped AUC of 0.95 with a 95% CI of 0.76-1.00 on the Belgian cohort. Only CD4+CD45RO+ memory cells were sequenced, in contrast to the original study, in which naive and memory CD4+ and CD8+ populations were covered. For predicting CMV serostatus, the median bootstrapped AUC was 0.95 using the original framework and over 0.9 using a US-trained random forest. The results were interpreted as suggesting that the CMV-associated TCR signature is largely present in the CD4+ memory repertoire.

This clone showed up just once. Its binding antigen is unknown. Qualities for individual bases were not recorded, and no much larger clone is one base off. The specimen was memory CD4+ T cells from blood. The TCR sequence derives from an adult in good health and CMV-seronegative.

The DNA is TGTGCCAGCAGTTACTCGCCGACAGCGGGAAACACCATATATTTT. Protein translation: CASSYSPTAGNTIYF. The rearrangement joined TRBV6-5 to TRBJ1-3; possibly the D gene is TRBD1, per 5 matching bases. Trimming removed 0 bases from V and 4 bases from J, leaving 10 bases between the germline ends. CDR1 MNHEY and CDR2 SVGAGI were looked up in the germline V gene. The cysteine opens and the phenylalanine closes a CDR3 of 15 amino acids. The entry retains the CDR3 DNA only, 45 bases that are in frame from base 1.